These 15 T cell receptor beta chains came from one sample sequenced in a study of immune cell composition in non-small cell lung cancer. TCRdb keeps only in-frame clones here, not all; method: immunoSEQ multiplex PCR. The sample consists of 5,000 or so clones, 75% to 90% of them appearing once. The sequencing sample was made of lung tumor tissue. These receptor sequences come from a human donor with non-small cell lung cancer.

The chain recombines TRBV6-6 with TRBJ1-1; D remains unclear. Trimming removed 5 bases from V and 4 bases from J, with 8 bases in between. The CDR3 covers 12 residues. Germline values: CDR1 MNHNY, CDR2 SVGAGI (reference sequence). CDR3 sequence reads: CASSTEGTEAFF. Here the CDR3 DNA reads TGTGCCAGCAGTACCGAGGGCACTGAAGCTTTCTTT.

V usage is TRBV9 and J usage is TRBJ1-4; TRBD1 agrees at 8 bases. This CDR3 has 14 residues. CDR1 is SGDLS, CDR2 YYNGEE, per germline. V lost 1 base, J lost 6 bases, and 2 bases stayed unmatched. In DNA, the CDR3 is TGTGCCAGCAGCGTACAGGGGGCCGATGAAAAACTGTTTTTT. This sequence encodes CASSVQGADEKLFF. Variable domain in full (rest from reference TRBV9 and TRBJ1-4): DSGVTQTPKHLITATGQRVTLRCSPRSGDLSVYWYQQSLDQGLQFLIQYYNGEERAKGNILERFSAQQFPDLHSELNLSSLELGDSALYFCASSVQGADEKLFFGSGTQLSVL.

This clone was detected a few times. DNA for the CDR3: TGTGCCAGCAGCCCCCAGGTTCCCGGGGAGCTGTTTTTT. This translates into CASSPQVPGELFF. V usage is TRBV7-9 and J usage is TRBJ2-2, with D unresolved. The CDR3 has 13 residues. Germline CDR1 SEHNR, CDR2 FQNEAQ (reference sequence). V was cut by 5 bases and J by 6 bases, with 10 bases left in between. The whole variable domain, filled in from reference TRBV7-9 and TRBJ2-2, reads DTGVSQNPRHKITKRGQNVTFRCDPISEHNRLYWYRQTLGQGPEFLTYFQNEAQLEKSRLLSDRFSAERPKGSFSTLEIQRTEQGDSAMYLCASSPQVPGELFFGEGSRLTVL.

The chain recombines TRBV6-6 with TRBJ1-2; TRBD1 aligns across 7 bases. CDR1 and CDR2 from the germline V gene are MNHNY and SVGAGI (reference sequence). Losses at the gene ends were 0 bases for V and 4 bases for J; bases not matched to a gene: 2. The CDR3 has 14 amino acids. The CDR3 region is CASSYSQGGYGYTF. The CDR3 region has the DNA TGTGCCAGCAGTTACTCGCAGGGGGGCTATGGCTACACCTTC.

This clone came up a few times. V is TRBV11-2 and J is TRBJ2-5, with D tentatively TRBD1 (5 bases). The germline V gene has CDR1 SGHAT and CDR2 FQNNGV. This CDR3 has 12 residues. The V end was cut by 1 base, the J end by 5 bases, with 5 bases between. CDR3 sequence: CASSLGQETQYF. CDR3 nucleotide sequence: TGTGCCAGCAGCTTAGGACAGGAGACCCAGTACTTC.

This clone showed up just once. The gene calls are TRBV6-1 and TRBJ1-1; tentative D call: TRBD1 (6 bases). The CDR3 contains 14 residues. Germline values: CDR1 MNHNS, CDR2 SASEGT. The V and J ends lost 5 bases and 2 bases respectively, with 12 bases between them. CDR3 amino acids: CASSLGRGNTEAFF. CDR3 nucleotides: TGTGCCAGCAGTCTGGGCAGGGGTAACACTGAAGCTTTCTTT.

The chain employs TRBV27 and TRBJ1-1; possibly TRBD1 for D (6 bases). The CDR3 is 13 amino acids. Between the trimmed V and J ends, which lost 2 bases and 4 bases, there was a span of 8 bases. Germline-derived CDR1 and CDR2 are MNHEY and SMNVEV (reference sequence). Written as DNA, the CDR3 is TGTGCCAGCAGTTTAAGGGGGAGCACTGAAGCTTTCTTT. Protein: CASSLRGSTEAFF.

V is TRBV7-2 and J is TRBJ2-2, with 9 bases aligning to TRBD2. Per germline, CDR1 SGHTA and CDR2 FQGNSA. V was pared by 7 bases and J by 5 bases, with 11 bases of the junction left unmatched. This CDR3 has 16 residues. The CDR3 loop is CASTYSGRLGTGELFF. CDR3 nucleotides: TGTGCCAGCACCTACAGCGGGAGGTTGGGGACCGGGGAGCTGTTTTTT.

V usage is TRBV5-1 and J usage is TRBJ2-5, with unresolved D. The CDR3 has 11 residues. The V and J ends lost 7 bases and 5 bases respectively, with 9 bases between them. Germline V gene lookup returns CDR1 SGHRS and CDR2 YFSETQ. CDR3 residues: CASQLTETQYF. CDR3 in DNA: TGCGCCAGCCAACTCACTGAGACCCAGTACTTC.

The J gene is TRBJ1-1, the V gene TRBV7-2, with D perhaps TRBD1 (5 bases). CDR3 length: 14 amino acids. Trimming pared 5 bases from V and 0 bases from J, leaving 10 bases between. CDR1 SGHTA and CDR2 FQGNSA come from the germline V gene. CDR3 bases: TGTGCCAGCAGCACAGGTCTTCTGAACACTGAAGCTTTCTTT. Translating it yields CASSTGLLNTEAFF.

The rearrangement links TRBV29-1 to TRBJ1-3, with TRBD1 as a possible D gene (5 bases). Trimming left V 5 bases short and J 2 bases short, with 10 bases between. This CDR3 is built from 13 residues. CDR1 SQVTM and CDR2 ANQGSEA come from the germline V gene. CDR3 amino acids: CSVLTVAGNTIYF. The CDR3 nucleotides read TGCAGCGTTCTGACAGTGGCTGGAAACACCATATATTTT.

The chain recombines TRBV6-6 with TRBJ1-1; D remains unclear. The germline V and J ends were trimmed by 6 bases and 0 bases, with 8 bases remaining between them. The CDR3 loop spans 13 amino acids. Germline V gives CDR1 MNHNY, CDR2 SVGAGI (reference sequence). The CDR3 loop is CASSLTMNTEAFF. CDR3 coding DNA: TGTGCCAGCAGCCTGACTATGAACACTGAAGCTTTCTTT.

This clone is medium-sized by share. The J gene is TRBJ1-1, the V gene TRBV19, with a weak D call TRBD1 (6 bases). The ends were cut back, 8 bases at V and 5 bases at J, with 12 bases in the middle. The CDR3 covers 12 residues. Germline CDR1 LNHDA, CDR2 SQIVND (reference sequence). The DNA for the CDR3 is TGTGCCAGTGGGAGGGGGGATACTGAAGCTTTCTTT. Translated: CASGRGDTEAFF.

V and J are TRBV5-1 and TRBJ2-1; no clear D. This CDR3 has 14 residues. V dropped 6 bases and J dropped 9 bases, with 19 bases sitting between them. The germline gives CDR1 SGHRS, CDR2 YFSETQ. CDR3 residues: CASIISPGYTEQFF. For the CDR3, the DNA is TGCGCCAGCATTATTAGCCCGGGTTATACTGAGCAGTTCTTC.

The chain employs TRBV11-2 and TRBJ1-4; tentative D call: TRBD1 (6 bases). Trimming removed 5 bases at V and 4 bases at J, with 14 bases between. Germline lookup yields CDR1 SGHAT and CDR2 FQNNGV. This CDR3 comprises 15 residues. CDR3 coding DNA: TGTGCCAGCAGCCTCGGGACACGAGTTAATGAAAAACTGTTTTTT. It specifies CASSLGTRVNEKLFF.